This T cell receptor beta chain was retrieved from a study of T cells expressing NK-cell markers. The CDR3 is 14 residues long. Germline loops: CDR1 SGHTA, CDR2 FQGNSA. TCRdb processed the 5' RACE reads again and assigns one entry to each CDR3 protein, with no DNA. The sample has hundreds of thousands of distinct CDR3 sequences. What was sequenced was blood T cells: a sorted CD56 or NKG2C T cell subset, CD4+ or CD8+ T cells, or bulk PBMC T cells (not recorded which). The clonotype was recovered from a woman between 18 and 75 years old in good health. The rearrangement joins TRBV7-2 to TRBJ1-2; TCRdb selects TRBD1, and the lack of DNA leaves this call unchecked. CDR3 sequence reads: CASSSRQGARGYTF. The full variable domain, rest sourced from reference TRBV7-2 and TRBJ1-2, is GAGVSQSPSNKVTEKGKDVELRCDPISGHTALYWYRQSLGQGLEFLIYFQGNSAPDKSGLPSDRFSAERTGGSVSTLTIQRTQQEDSAVYLCASSSRQGARGYTFGSGTRLTVV.